The rows below give T cell receptor beta chains drawn from one sample of a study of shared clonotypes between healthy human individuals. TCRdb's copy holds only in-frame clones and misses some; the assay was immunoSEQ multiplex PCR. The sample lists over a million clones, around 97% occurring once. What was sequenced was naive CD4+ T cells sorted from blood. All receptors come from a man aged 25 to 40 in good health. Each CDR3 is given with its conserved first and last residue. D genes are given only for firm matches. Clone size is stated in some rows and not others, as once, few, many or a class when expanded.

clone size: -; V gene: TRBV28; J gene: TRBJ1-1; D gene: -; CDR3 DNA: TGTGCCACCCAGGAACAGTCGAACACTGAAGCTTTCTTT; CDR3 protein: CATQEQSNTEAFF
clone size: few; V gene: TRBV7-9; J gene: TRBJ2-5; D gene: -; CDR3 DNA: TGTGCCAGCAGCCGGGACAAAGAGACCCAGTACTTC; CDR3 protein: CASSRDKETQYF
clone size: -; V gene: TRBV30; J gene: TRBJ1-3; D gene: -; CDR3 DNA: TGTGCCTGGAGTGCCCGGGGCGGGGTCCGTGGAAACACCATATATTTT; CDR3 protein: CAWSARGGVRGNTIYF
clone size: -; V gene: TRBV7-9; J gene: TRBJ2-1; D gene: TRBD2; CDR3 DNA: TGTGCCAGCAGCGCCGCTAGCGGGAACTACAATGAGCAGTTCTTC; CDR3 protein: CASSAASGNYNEQFF
clone size: -; V gene: TRBV18; J gene: TRBJ2-7; D gene: -; CDR3 DNA: TGTGCCAGCTCCCTTCACAAGGCCGGGACCGTCTCCTACGAGCAGTACTTC; CDR3 protein: CASSLHKAGTVSYEQYF
clone size: -; V gene: TRBV2; J gene: TRBJ2-7; D gene: -; CDR3 DNA: TGTGCCAGCACTTCCGGGACAATCTCCTACGAGCAGTACTTC; CDR3 protein: CASTSGTISYEQYF
clone size: -; V gene: TRBV5-6; J gene: TRBJ2-1; D gene: -; CDR3 DNA: TGTGCCAGCAGCTTGCTAACAGGGCTTGCCGTTTACAATGAGCAGTTCTTC; CDR3 protein: CASSLLTGLAVYNEQFF
clone size: -; V gene: TRBV11-2; J gene: TRBJ1-5; D gene: TRBD1; CDR3 DNA: TGTGCCAGCAGTCCCAGGGGGAACCAGCCCCAGCATTTT; CDR3 protein: CASSPRGNQPQHF
clone size: -; V gene: TRBV15; J gene: TRBJ2-5; D gene: -; CDR3 DNA: TGTGCCACCAGCAGATCCCCTCGGAGGGGGCAAGAGACCCAGTACTTC; CDR3 protein: CATSRSPRRGQETQYF
clone size: -; V gene: TRBV28; J gene: TRBJ1-4; D gene: -; CDR3 DNA: TGTGCCAGCAGTTCCATGGGATTTAATGAAAAACTGTTTTTT; CDR3 protein: CASSSMGFNEKLFF
clone size: -; V gene: TRBV7-9; J gene: TRBJ1-1; D gene: -; CDR3 DNA: TGTGCCAGCAGCGATCAGGTTTACCACACTGAAGCTTTCTTT; CDR3 protein: CASSDQVYHTEAFF
clone size: -; V gene: TRBV30; J gene: TRBJ1-5; D gene: -; CDR3 DNA: TGTGCCTGGAGCTTAGGGCAGGTTAATCAGCCCCAGCATTTT; CDR3 protein: CAWSLGQVNQPQHF
clone size: -; V gene: TRBV14; J gene: TRBJ2-1; D gene: TRBD2; CDR3 DNA: TGTGCCACCGGGACTAGCGGGAGGGAAGAGCAGTTCTTC; CDR3 protein: CATGTSGREEQFF
clone size: -; V gene: TRBV7-2; J gene: TRBJ1-1; D gene: -; CDR3 DNA: TGTGCCAGCAGCTATGCGAACACTGAAGCTTTCTTT; CDR3 protein: CASSYANTEAFF
clone size: -; V gene: TRBV18; J gene: TRBJ2-7; D gene: -; CDR3 DNA: TGTGCCAGCTCACCAATAAACCAGGAGCAGTACTTC; CDR3 protein: CASSPINQEQYF
clone size: -; V gene: TRBV27; J gene: TRBJ1-1; D gene: -; CDR3 DNA: TGTGCCAGCAGTCCCCCGGGATGGACTGAAGCTTTCTTT; CDR3 protein: CASSPPGWTEAFF
clone size: -; V gene: TRBV7-8; J gene: TRBJ1-2; D gene: TRBD1; CDR3 DNA: TGTGCCTTGAAAACAGACCGCCGGACAGGGGACCTCGGCTATGGCTACACCTTC; CDR3 protein: CALKTDRRTGDLGYGYTF
clone size: -; V gene: TRBV28; J gene: TRBJ1-2; D gene: TRBD1; CDR3 DNA: TGTGCCAGCAGTTTAACAGGGGGGTACTATGGCTACACCTTC; CDR3 protein: CASSLTGGYYGYTF
clone size: -; V gene: TRBV25-1; J gene: TRBJ1-1; D gene: -; CDR3 DNA: TGTGCCAGCAGCCGGAGAAACACTGAAGCTTTCTTT; CDR3 protein: CASSRRNTEAFF
clone size: -; V gene: TRBV20-1; J gene: TRBJ1-1; D gene: -; CDR3 DNA: TGCAGTGCTAGAGATAGGGGCATCGGTTTCTTT; CDR3 protein: CSARDRGIGFF
clone size: -; V gene: TRBV11-2; J gene: TRBJ2-6; D gene: -; CDR3 DNA: TGTGCCAGCAGCACAGGGTTGTCTGGGGCCAACGTCCTGACTTTC; CDR3 protein: CASSTGLSGANVLTF
clone size: -; V gene: TRBV30; J gene: TRBJ1-1; D gene: -; CDR3 DNA: TGTGCCTGGAGGGGACGGATGAACACTGAAGCTTTCTTT; CDR3 protein: CAWRGRMNTEAFF
clone size: -; V gene: TRBV7-2; J gene: TRBJ2-7; D gene: -; CDR3 DNA: TGTGCCAGCAGCTTAGGGACAGAGGCTCCTTACGAGCAGTACTTC; CDR3 protein: CASSLGTEAPYEQYF
clone size: -; V gene: TRBV18; J gene: TRBJ2-6; D gene: -; CDR3 DNA: TGTGCCAGCTCACCCGCCGGGGCGGGGAGCTCTGGGGCCAACGTCCTGACTTTC; CDR3 protein: CASSPAGAGSSGANVLTF
clone size: -; V gene: TRBV28; J gene: TRBJ2-1; D gene: TRBD2; CDR3 DNA: TGTGCCAGCAGTCCCGCGGGACTAGCGACCAATGAGCAGTTCTTC; CDR3 protein: CASSPAGLATNEQFF
clone size: -; V gene: TRBV6-6; J gene: TRBJ2-7; D gene: -; CDR3 DNA: TGTGCCAGCAGCACTAGGCTGGGACACGCCTACGAGCAGTACTTC; CDR3 protein: CASSTRLGHAYEQYF
clone size: -; V gene: TRBV27; J gene: TRBJ2-1; D gene: -; CDR3 DNA: TGTGCCAGCAGTTTATTACGGGAGAACAATGAGCAGTTCTTC; CDR3 protein: CASSLLRENNEQFF
clone size: -; V gene: TRBV29-1; J gene: TRBJ2-3; D gene: -; CDR3 DNA: TGCAGCGTTCAGGGGGACAGGGGCGTTGTAACTAGCGGGAGAGGCGATACGCAGTATTTT; CDR3 protein: CSVQGDRGVVTSGRGDTQYF
clone size: -; V gene: TRBV19; J gene: TRBJ1-2; D gene: -; CDR3 DNA: TGTGCCAGTAGTATAACGGGGGTCAATGGCTACACCTTC; CDR3 protein: CASSITGVNGYTF
clone size: -; V gene: TRBV14; J gene: TRBJ2-3; D gene: TRBD2; CDR3 DNA: TGTGCCAGCAGCCCGTCAGCGGGAGGGCCTACAGATACGCAGTATTTT; CDR3 protein: CASSPSAGGPTDTQYF
clone size: -; V gene: TRBV10-3; J gene: TRBJ2-1; D gene: -; CDR3 DNA: TGTGCCATCAAAGACTCCTACAATGAGCAGTTCTTC; CDR3 protein: CAIKDSYNEQFF
clone size: -; V gene: TRBV7-6; J gene: TRBJ2-1; D gene: -; CDR3 DNA: TGTGCCAGCAGCCAGGAGGTGGTCTCCTACAATGAGCAGTTCTTC; CDR3 protein: CASSQEVVSYNEQFF
clone size: -; V gene: TRBV10-1; J gene: TRBJ2-2; D gene: -; CDR3 DNA: TGCGCCAGCACGAGGGTGGCGAACACCGGGGAGCTGTTTTTT; CDR3 protein: CASTRVANTGELFF
clone size: -; V gene: TRBV19; J gene: TRBJ2-7; D gene: -; CDR3 DNA: TGTGCCAGTAGAGGGATAGCGGACTACGAGCAGTACTTC; CDR3 protein: CASRGIADYEQYF
clone size: -; V gene: TRBV28; J gene: TRBJ1-2; D gene: -; CDR3 DNA: TGTGCCAGCAGTTTGGGTAGCGCTAACTATGGCTACACCTTC; CDR3 protein: CASSLGSANYGYTF
clone size: few; V gene: TRBV2; J gene: TRBJ2-7; D gene: -; CDR3 DNA: TGTGCCAGCATTTCGCGCGCTTCCTACTCCTACGAGCAGTACTTC; CDR3 protein: CASISRASYSYEQYF
clone size: -; V gene: TRBV6-6; J gene: TRBJ2-5; D gene: TRBD1; CDR3 DNA: TGTGCCAGCACGGGACAGGGGGCAGCCCAAGAGACCCAGTACTTC; CDR3 protein: CASTGQGAAQETQYF
clone size: -; V gene: TRBV5-4; J gene: TRBJ1-1; D gene: -; CDR3 DNA: TGTGCCAGCAGCTTGGGGTCCGGGTTCAACACTGAAGCTTTCTTT; CDR3 protein: CASSLGSGFNTEAFF